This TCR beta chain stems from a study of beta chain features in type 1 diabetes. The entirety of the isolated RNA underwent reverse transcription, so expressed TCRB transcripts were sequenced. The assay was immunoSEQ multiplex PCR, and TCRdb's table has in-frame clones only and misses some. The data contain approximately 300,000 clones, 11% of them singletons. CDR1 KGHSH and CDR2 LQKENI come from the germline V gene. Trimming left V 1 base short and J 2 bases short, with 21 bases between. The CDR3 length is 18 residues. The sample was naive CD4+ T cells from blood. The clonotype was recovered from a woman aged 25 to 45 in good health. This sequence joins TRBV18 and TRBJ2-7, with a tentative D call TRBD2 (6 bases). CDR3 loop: CASSPRNSLGGAAYEQYF. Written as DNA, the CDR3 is TGTGCCAGCTCACCACGAAACAGCCTCGGGGGAGCGGCCTACGAGCAGTACTTC.